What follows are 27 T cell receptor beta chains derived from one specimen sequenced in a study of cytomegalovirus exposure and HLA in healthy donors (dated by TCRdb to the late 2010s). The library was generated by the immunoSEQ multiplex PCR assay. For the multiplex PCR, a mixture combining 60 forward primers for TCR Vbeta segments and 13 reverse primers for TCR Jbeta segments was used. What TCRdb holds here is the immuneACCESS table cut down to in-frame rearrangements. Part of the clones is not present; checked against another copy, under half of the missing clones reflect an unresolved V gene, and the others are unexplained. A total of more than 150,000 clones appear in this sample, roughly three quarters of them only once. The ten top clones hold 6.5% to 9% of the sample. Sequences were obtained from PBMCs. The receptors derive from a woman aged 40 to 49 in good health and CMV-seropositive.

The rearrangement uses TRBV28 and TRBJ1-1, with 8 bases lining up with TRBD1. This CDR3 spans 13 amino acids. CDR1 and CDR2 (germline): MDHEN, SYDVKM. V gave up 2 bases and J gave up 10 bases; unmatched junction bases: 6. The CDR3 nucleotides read TGTGCCAGCAGTTTACAGGGGGCTGTACGAGCTTTCTTT. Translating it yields CASSLQGAVRAFF.

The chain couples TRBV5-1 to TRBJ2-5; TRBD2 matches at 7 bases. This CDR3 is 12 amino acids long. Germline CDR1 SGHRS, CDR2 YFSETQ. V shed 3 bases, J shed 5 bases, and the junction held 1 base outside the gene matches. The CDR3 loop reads CASSWGGETQYF. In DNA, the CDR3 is TGCGCCAGCAGCTGGGGGGGGGAGACCCAGTACTTC.

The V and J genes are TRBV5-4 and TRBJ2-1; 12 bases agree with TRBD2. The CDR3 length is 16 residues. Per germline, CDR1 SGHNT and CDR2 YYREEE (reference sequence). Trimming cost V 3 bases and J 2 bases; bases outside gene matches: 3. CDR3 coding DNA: TGTGCCAGCAGCTCACGACTAGCGGGGGCCTACAATGAGCAGTTCTTC. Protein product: CASSSRLAGAYNEQFF.

DNA for the CDR3: TGTGCCAGCACGGAGCAGGGGAAAGAAGACTATGGCTACACCTTC. Protein sequence: CASTEQGKEDYGYTF. The chain carries TRBV5-4 and TRBJ1-2, with D possibly being TRBD1 (6 bases). V lost 6 bases and J 3 bases, leaving 18 bases between the germline ends. Germline-derived CDR1 and CDR2 are SGHNT and YYREEE (reference sequence). The CDR3 consists of 15 residues. Full variable domain (remainder filled in from reference TRBV5-4 and TRBJ1-2): ETGVTQSPTHLIKTRGQQVTLRCSSQSGHNTVSWYQQALGQGPQFIFQYYREEENGRGNFPPRFSGLQFPNYSSELNVNALELDDSALYLCASTEQGKEDYGYTFGSGTRLTVV.

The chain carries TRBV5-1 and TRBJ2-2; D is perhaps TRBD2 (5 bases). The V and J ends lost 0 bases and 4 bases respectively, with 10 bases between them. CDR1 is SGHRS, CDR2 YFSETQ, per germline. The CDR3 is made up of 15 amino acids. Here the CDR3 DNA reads TGCGCCAGCAGCTTGGCGCCCGCGGGCACCGGGGAGCTGTTTTTT. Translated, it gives CASSLAPAGTGELFF.

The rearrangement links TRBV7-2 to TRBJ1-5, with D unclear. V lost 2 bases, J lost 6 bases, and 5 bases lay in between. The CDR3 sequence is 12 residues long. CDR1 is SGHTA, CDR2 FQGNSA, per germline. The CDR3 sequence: CASSLFSQPQHF. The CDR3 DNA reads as TGTGCCAGCAGCTTATTCTCTCAGCCCCAGCATTTT.

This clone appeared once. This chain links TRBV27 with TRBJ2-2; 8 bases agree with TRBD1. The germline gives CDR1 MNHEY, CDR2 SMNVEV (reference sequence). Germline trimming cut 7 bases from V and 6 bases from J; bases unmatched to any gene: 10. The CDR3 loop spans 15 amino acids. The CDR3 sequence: CASNNRGSGAGELFF. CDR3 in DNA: TGTGCCAGCAATAACAGGGGGAGCGGCGCCGGGGAGCTGTTTTTT.

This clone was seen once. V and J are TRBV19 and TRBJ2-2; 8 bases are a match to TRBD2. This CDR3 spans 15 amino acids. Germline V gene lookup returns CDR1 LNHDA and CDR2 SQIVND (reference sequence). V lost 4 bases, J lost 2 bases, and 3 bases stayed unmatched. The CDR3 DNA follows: TGTGCCAGTAGTAGCGGGGGGCCCAACACCGGGGAGCTGTTTTTT. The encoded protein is CASSSGGPNTGELFF. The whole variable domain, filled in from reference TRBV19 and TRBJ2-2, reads DGGITQSPKYLFRKEGQNVTLSCEQNLNHDAMYWYRQDPGQGLRLIYYSQIVNDFQKGDIAEGYSVSREKKESFPLTVTSAQKNPTAFYLCASSSGGPNTGELFFGEGSRLTVL.

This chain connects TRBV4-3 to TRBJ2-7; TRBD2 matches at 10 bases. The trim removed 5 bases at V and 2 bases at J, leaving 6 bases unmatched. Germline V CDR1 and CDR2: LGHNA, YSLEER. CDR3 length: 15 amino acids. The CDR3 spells CASSALAGDTYEQYF. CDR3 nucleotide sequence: TGCGCCAGCAGCGCTCTAGCGGGAGATACCTACGAGCAGTACTTC.

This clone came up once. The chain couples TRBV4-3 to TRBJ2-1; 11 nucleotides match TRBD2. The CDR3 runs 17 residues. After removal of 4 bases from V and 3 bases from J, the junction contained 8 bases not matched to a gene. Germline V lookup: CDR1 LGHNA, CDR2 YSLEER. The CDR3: CASSPDTGLAGYNEQFF. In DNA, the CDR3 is TGCGCCAGCAGCCCAGACACTGGACTAGCGGGCTACAATGAGCAGTTCTTC.

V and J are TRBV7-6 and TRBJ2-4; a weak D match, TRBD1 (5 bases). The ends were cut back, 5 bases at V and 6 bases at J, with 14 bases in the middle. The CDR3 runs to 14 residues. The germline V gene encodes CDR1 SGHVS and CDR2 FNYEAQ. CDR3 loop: CASSMPGQGNIQYF. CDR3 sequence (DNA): TGTGCCAGCAGCATGCCGGGCCAGGGAAACATTCAGTACTTC.

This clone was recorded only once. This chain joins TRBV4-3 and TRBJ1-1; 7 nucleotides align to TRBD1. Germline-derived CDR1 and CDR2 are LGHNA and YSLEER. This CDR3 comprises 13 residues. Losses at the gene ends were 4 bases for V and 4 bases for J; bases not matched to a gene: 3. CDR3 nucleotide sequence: TGCGCCAGCAGCCGACAGGGTGGCACTGAAGCTTTCTTT. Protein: CASSRQGGTEAFF.

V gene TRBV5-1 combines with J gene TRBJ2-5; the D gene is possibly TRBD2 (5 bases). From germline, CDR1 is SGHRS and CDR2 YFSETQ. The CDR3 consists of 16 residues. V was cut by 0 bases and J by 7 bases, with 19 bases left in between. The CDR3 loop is CASSLAGDPEVSTQYF. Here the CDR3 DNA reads TGCGCCAGCAGCTTGGCCGGTGATCCGGAGGTGTCGACCCAGTACTTC. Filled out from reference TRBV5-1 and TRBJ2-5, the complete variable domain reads KAGVTQTPRYLIKTRGQQVTLSCSPISGHRSVSWYQQTPGQGLQFLFEYFSETQRNKGNFPGRFSGRQFSNSRSEMNVSTLELGDSALYLCASSLAGDPEVSTQYFGPGTRLLVL.

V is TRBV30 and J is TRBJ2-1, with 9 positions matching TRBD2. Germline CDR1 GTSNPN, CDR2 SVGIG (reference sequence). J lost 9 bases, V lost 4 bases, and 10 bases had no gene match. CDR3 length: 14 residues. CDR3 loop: CAWNLGGGVSEQFF. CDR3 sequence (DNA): TGTGCCTGGAACTTAGGCGGGGGGGTAAGTGAGCAGTTCTTC. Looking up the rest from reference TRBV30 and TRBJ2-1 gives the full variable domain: SQTIHQWPATLVQPVGSPLSLECTVEGTSNPNLYWYRQAAGRGLQLLFYSVGIGQISSEVPQNLSASRPQDRQFILSSKKLLLSDSGFYLCAWNLGGGVSEQFFGPGTRLTVL.

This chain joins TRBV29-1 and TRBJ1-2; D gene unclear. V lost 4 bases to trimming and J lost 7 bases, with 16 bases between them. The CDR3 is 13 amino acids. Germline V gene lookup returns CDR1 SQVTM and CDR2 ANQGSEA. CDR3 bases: TGCAGCGTTGTGGAGGGTTTTAAGGGTGGCTACACCTTC. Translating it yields CSVVEGFKGGYTF.

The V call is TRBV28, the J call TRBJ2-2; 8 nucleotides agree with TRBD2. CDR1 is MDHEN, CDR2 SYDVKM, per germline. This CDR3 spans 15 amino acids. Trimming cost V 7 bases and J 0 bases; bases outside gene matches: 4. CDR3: CASISGTANTGELFF. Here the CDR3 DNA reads TGTGCCAGCATTAGCGGGACCGCGAACACCGGGGAGCTGTTTTTT.

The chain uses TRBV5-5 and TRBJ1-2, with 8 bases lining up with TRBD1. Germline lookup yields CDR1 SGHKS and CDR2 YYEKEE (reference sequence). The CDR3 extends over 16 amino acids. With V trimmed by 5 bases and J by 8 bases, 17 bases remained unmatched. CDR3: CASSLQIDRGLEGYTF. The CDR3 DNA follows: TGTGCCAGCAGTCTCCAGATTGACAGGGGCCTTGAAGGCTACACCTTC.

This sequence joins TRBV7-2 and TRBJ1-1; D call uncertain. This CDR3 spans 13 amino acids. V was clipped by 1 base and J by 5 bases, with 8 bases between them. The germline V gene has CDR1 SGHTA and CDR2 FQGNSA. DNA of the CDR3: TGTGCCAGCAGCTTAGACCTGACAACTGAAGCTTTCTTT. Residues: CASSLDLTTEAFF.

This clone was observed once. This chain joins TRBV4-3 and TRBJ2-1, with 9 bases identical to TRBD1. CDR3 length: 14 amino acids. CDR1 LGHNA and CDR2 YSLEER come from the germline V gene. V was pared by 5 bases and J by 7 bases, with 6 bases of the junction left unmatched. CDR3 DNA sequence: TGCGCCAGCAGCACAGGGACAGGGTGGAATGAGCAGTTCTTC. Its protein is CASSTGTGWNEQFF.

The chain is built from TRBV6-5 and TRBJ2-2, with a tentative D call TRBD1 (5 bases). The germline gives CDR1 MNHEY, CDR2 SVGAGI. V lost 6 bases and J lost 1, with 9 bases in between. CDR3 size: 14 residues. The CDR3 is CASRTQGNTGELFF. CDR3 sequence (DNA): TGTGCCAGCAGGACCCAGGGGAACACCGGGGAGCTGTTTTTT.

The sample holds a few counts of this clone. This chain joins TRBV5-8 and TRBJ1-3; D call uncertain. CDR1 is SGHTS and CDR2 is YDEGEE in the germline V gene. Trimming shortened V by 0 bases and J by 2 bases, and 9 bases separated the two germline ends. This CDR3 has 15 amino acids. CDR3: CASSLVGRAGNTIYF. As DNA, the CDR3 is TGTGCCAGCAGCTTGGTTGGTAGAGCTGGAAACACCATATATTTT.

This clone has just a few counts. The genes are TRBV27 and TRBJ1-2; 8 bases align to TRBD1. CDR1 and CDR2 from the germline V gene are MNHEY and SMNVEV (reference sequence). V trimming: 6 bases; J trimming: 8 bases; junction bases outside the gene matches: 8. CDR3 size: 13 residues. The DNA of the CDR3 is TGTGCCAGCAGGGTGACAGGGGTGGGCGGCTACACCTTC. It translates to CASRVTGVGGYTF.

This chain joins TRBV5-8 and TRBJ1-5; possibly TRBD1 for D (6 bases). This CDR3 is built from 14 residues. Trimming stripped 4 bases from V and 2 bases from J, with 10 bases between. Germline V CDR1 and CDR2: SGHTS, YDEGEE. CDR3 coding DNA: TGTGCCAGCAGCCTACAGGGTGGCAATCAGCCCCAGCATTTT. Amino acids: CASSLQGGNQPQHF. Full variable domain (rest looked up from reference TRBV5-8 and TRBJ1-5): EAGVTQSPTHLIKTRGQQATLRCSPISGHTSVYWYQQALGLGLQFLLWYDEGEERNRGNFPPRFSGRQFPNYSSELNVNALELEDSALYLCASSLQGGNQPQHFGDGTRLSIL.

The CDR3 reads CASSEERGVGSQYF. CDR3 in DNA: TGTGCCAGCAGTGAGGAGCGGGGGGTTGGCAGTCAGTACTTC. The chain carries TRBV2 and TRBJ2-4; TRBD2 matches at 9 bases. CDR1 SNHLY and CDR2 FYNNEI come from the germline V gene. This CDR3 is built from 14 residues. The V segment lost 3 bases and the J segment 12 bases; nucleotides outside the gene matches: 9.

CDR3 in DNA: TGTGCCAGTAGTCGACTAGCGGGGGAAACCGGGGAGCTGTTTTTT. Protein sequence: CASSRLAGETGELFF. This chain connects TRBV19 to TRBJ2-2, with 12 nucleotides matching TRBD2. Trimming at V came to 5 bases and at J to 5 bases, leaving 3 bases not matched to a gene. CDR3 length: 15 amino acids. Germline V lookup: CDR1 LNHDA, CDR2 SQIVND (reference sequence).

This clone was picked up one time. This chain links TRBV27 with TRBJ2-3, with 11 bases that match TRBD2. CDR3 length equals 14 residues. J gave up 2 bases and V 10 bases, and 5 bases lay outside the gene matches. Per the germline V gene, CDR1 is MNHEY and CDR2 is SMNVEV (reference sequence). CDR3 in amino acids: CATRTSGFTDTQYF. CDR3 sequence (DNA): TGTGCCACACGGACTAGCGGGTTCACAGATACGCAGTATTTT.

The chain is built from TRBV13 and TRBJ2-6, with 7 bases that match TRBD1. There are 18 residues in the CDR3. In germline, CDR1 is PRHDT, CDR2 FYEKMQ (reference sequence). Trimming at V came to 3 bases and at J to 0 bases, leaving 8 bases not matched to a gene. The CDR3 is CASSFYGTDYSGANVLTF. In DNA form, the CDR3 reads TGTGCCAGCAGCTTCTATGGGACAGATTACTCTGGGGCCAACGTCCTGACTTTC.